This TCR beta chain was captured in a study of PD-1 blockade in classical Hodgkin lymphoma. Comment on this clone: The target antigen is unknown.

Profiling relied on immunoSEQ multiplex PCR, and the TCRdb table lists in-frame clones only, not all of them. The sample yields over 90,000 clones, roughly nine tenths seen once. This CDR3 spans 14 amino acids. Germline V gene data show CDR1 as MNHNS and CDR2 as SASEGT. Losses at the gene ends were 8 bases for V and 5 bases for J; bases not matched to a gene: 8. Brentuximab vedotin exposure varied among the patients, all of whom had relapsed after autologous stem cell transplantation. General study points: The study found complete responders had baseline diversity similar to newly diagnosed patients.

The receptor was isolated from a human donor with classical Hodgkin lymphoma. The chain recombines TRBV6-1 with TRBJ2-2; TRBD1 aligns across 7 bases. Sequences were derived from peripheral blood mononuclear cells (PBMCs), sampled before the second cycle of nivolumab. CDR3 nucleotides: TGTGCCAGCCATCCGGGACAGATGACCGGGGAGCTGTTTTTT. It codes for CASHPGQMTGELFF.